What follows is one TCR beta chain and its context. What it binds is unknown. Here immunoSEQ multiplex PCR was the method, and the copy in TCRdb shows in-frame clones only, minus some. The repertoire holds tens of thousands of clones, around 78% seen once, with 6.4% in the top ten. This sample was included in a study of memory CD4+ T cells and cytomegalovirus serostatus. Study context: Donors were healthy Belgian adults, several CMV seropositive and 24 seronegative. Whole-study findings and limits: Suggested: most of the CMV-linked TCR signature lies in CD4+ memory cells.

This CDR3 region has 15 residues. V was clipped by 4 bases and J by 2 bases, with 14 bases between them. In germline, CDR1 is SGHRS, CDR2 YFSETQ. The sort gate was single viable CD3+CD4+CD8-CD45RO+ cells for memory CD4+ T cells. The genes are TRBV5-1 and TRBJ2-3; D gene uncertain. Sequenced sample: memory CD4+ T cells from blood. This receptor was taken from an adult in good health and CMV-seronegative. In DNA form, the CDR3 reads TGCGCCAGCAGCCCCACACTTGGCTCCACAGATACGCAGTATTTT. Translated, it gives CASSPTLGSTDTQYF.